The present T cell receptor beta chain was sequenced within a study of control samples from healthy donors and cancer patients. Profiled with immunoSEQ multiplex PCR; TCRdb holds only in-frame clones, not every one. The table lists about 18,000 clones, about 86% of them singletons. Germline V lookup: CDR1 SGDLS, CDR2 YYNGEE. There are 15 residues in the CDR3. The ends were cut back, 0 bases at V and 2 bases at J, with 10 bases in the middle. The sequenced material came from PBMCs. This sequence joins TRBV9 and TRBJ2-3; TRBD1 is a possible D gene (5 bases). The sequence was collected from a woman in her 70s with colorectal cancer. CDR3 protein: CASSVAPTDTDTQYF. CDR3 nucleotide sequence: TGTGCCAGCAGCGTAGCTCCGACAGACACAGATACGCAGTATTTT.